This T cell receptor beta chain comes out of a study of blood T cells in healthy people across ages. The germline V gene encodes CDR1 SQVTM and CDR2 ANQGSEA. CDR3 length equals 17 residues. J was trimmed by 2 bases and V by 5 bases; bases with no gene match: 11. The second PCR ran about 7 to 12 cycles with a sample-barcoded 5' primer and J-beta primers. Every cDNA molecule bore a tag from a template-switch adaptor containing 12 random nucleotides. In TCRdb, the 5' RACE reads were re-called with MiXCR into one record per CDR3 protein. The table includes about 700,000 distinct CDR3 sequences, 32% detected once. The table lists this clonotype with a count of one. Its antigen is currently unknown. Findings of the study overall: In the absence of known donor CMV status, changes in expanded clonotypes were possibly confounded.

Sequenced: blood. This TCR was recovered from a woman of 80 years or more in good health. The V gene is TRBV29-1, the J gene TRBJ2-2, with TRBD2 matching over 10 bases. DNA of the CDR3: TGCAGCGTTCCCAGCCAACTAGCGGGGACCAACACCGGGGAGCTGTTTTTT. Encoded protein: CSVPSQLAGTNTGELFF.